This T cell receptor (beta chain) was identified during a study of blood T cell repertoires in COVID-19. At the level of the study: The United States, Italy and Spain provided the acute and convalescent COVID-19 samples.

The CDR3 covers 15 residues. V shed 1 base and J shed 5 bases, with 12 bases lying between them. Per germline, CDR1 LGHDT and CDR2 YNNKEL (reference sequence). Clinical histories supplied by participants themselves formed the basis of cohort assignment. Original data processing: Reference gene primer amplification gave estimated nucleated cell counts. Using immunoSEQ multiplex PCR, the repertoire was profiled, and TCRdb retains in-frame clones only, with some absent. V, J and clone size were drawn from that table, and D and trimming were deduced from the DNA. In the table there are a few hundred thousand clones, over 80% of which are singletons.

This TCR was sampled from a human donor in a cohort exposed to, infected with or recovered from COVID-19 (not recorded which). The donor label of this sample is uncertain. The source material was PBMCs or T cells enriched from blood (not recorded which). The V call is TRBV3-1 (or the pseudogene TRBV3-2), the J call TRBJ2-1; TRBD2 is a possible D gene (6 bases). The CDR3 DNA sequence: TGTGCCAGCAGCCAAGGGGCGGGGCGGAACAATGAGCAGTTCTTC. This gives the protein CASSQGAGRNNEQFF.